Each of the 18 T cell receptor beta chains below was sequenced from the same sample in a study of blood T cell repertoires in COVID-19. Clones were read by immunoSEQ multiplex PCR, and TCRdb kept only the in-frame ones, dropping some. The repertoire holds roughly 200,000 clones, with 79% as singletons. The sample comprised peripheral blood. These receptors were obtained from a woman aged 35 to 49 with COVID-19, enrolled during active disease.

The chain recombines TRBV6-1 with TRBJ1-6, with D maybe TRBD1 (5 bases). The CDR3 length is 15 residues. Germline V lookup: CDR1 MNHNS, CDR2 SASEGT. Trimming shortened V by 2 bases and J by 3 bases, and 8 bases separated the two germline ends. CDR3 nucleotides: TGTGCCAGCAGTGAACAGGGTTACTATAATTCACCCCTCCACTTT. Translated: CASSEQGYYNSPLHF.

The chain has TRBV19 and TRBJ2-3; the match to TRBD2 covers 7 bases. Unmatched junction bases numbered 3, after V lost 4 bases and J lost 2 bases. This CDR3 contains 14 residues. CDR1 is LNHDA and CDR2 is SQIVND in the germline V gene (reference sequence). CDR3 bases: TGTGCCAGTAGTACTAGCGGACTCACAGATACGCAGTATTTT. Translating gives CASSTSGLTDTQYF.

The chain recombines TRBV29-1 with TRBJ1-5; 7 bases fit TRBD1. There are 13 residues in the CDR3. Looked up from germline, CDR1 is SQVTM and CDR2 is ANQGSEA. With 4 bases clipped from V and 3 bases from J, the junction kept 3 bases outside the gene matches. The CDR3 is CSVVTGTNQPQHF. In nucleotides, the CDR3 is TGCAGCGTTGTGACAGGGACCAATCAGCCCCAGCATTTT.

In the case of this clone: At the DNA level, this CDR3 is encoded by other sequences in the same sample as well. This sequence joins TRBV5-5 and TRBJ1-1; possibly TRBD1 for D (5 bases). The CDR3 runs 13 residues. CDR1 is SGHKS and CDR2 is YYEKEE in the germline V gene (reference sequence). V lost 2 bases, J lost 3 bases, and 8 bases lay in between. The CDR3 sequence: CASSFQGDTEAFF. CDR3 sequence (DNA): TGTGCCAGCAGCTTTCAGGGCGACACTGAAGCTTTCTTT. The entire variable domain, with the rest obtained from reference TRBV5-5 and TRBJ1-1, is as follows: DAGVTQSPTHLIKTRGQQVTLRCSPISGHKSVSWYQQVLGQGPQFIFQYYEKEERGRGNFPDRFSARQFPNYSSELNVNALLLGDSALYLCASSFQGDTEAFFGQGTRLTVV.

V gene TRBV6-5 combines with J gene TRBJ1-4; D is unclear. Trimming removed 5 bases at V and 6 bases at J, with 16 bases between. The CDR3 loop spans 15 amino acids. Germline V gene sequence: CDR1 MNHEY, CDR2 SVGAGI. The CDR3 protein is CASSQYFLNYEKLFF. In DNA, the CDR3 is TGTGCCAGCAGTCAGTATTTCCTTAATTATGAAAAACTGTTTTTT.

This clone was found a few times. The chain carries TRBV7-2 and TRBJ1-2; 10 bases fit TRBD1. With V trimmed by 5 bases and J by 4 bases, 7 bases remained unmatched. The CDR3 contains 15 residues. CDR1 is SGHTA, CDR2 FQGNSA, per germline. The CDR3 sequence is CASSPSGTGVYGYTF. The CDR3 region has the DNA TGTGCCAGCAGCCCCAGCGGGACAGGGGTCTATGGCTACACCTTC.

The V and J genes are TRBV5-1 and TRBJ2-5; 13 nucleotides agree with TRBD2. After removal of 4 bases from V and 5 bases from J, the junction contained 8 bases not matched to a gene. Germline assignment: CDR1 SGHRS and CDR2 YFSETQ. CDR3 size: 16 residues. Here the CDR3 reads CASSPGTSGDGETQYF. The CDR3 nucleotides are TGCGCCAGCAGCCCGGGGACTAGCGGGGATGGCGAGACCCAGTACTTC.

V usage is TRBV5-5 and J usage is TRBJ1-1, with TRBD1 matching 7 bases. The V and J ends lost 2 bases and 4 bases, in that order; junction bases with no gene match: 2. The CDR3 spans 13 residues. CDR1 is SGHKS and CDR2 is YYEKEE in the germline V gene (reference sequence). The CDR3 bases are TGTGCCAGCAGCTTCGCAGGGGGCACTGAAGCTTTCTTT. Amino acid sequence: CASSFAGGTEAFF.

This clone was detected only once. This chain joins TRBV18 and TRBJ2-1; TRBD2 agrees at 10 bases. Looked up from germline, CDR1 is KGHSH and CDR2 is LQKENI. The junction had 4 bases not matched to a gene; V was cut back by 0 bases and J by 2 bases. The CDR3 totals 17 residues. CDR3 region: CASSPPPGLATYNEQFF. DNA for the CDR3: TGTGCCAGCTCACCACCGCCGGGACTAGCGACCTACAATGAGCAGTTCTTC.

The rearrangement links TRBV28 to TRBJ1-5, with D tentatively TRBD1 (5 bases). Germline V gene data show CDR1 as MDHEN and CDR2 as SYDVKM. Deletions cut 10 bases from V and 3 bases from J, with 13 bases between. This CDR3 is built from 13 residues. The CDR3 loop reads CATFPGINQPQHF. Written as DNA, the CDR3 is TGTGCCACGTTCCCAGGGATCAATCAGCCCCAGCATTTT.

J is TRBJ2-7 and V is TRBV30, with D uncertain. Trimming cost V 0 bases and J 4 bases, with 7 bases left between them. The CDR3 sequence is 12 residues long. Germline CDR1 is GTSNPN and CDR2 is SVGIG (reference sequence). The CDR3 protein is CAWSVETYEQYF. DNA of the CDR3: TGTGCCTGGAGTGTAGAAACATACGAGCAGTACTTC.

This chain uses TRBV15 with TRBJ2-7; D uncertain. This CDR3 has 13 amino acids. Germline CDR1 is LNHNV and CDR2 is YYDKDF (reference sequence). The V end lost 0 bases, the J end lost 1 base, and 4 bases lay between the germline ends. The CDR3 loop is CATSRETSYEQYF. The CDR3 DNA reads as TGTGCCACCAGCAGAGAGACTTCCTACGAGCAGTACTTC.

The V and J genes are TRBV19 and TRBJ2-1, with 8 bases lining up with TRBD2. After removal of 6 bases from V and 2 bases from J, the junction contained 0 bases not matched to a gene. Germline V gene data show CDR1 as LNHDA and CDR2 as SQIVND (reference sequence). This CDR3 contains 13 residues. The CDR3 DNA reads TGTGCCAGTAGCGGGAGGGCCTACAATGAGCAGTTCTTC. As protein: CASSGRAYNEQFF.

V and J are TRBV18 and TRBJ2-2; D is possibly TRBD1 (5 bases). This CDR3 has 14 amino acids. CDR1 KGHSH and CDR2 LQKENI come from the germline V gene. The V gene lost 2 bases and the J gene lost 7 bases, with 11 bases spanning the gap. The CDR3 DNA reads TGTGCCAGCTCACCATATTCAGGGATCGGGGAGCTGTTTTTT. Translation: CASSPYSGIGELFF.

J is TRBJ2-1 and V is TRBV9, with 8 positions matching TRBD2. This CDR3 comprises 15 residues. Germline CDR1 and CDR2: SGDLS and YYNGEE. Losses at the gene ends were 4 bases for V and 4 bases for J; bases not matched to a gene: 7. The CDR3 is CASSRAGEVYNEQFF. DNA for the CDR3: TGTGCCAGCAGCAGAGCGGGAGAGGTTTACAATGAGCAGTTCTTC. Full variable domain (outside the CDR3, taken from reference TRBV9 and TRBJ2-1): DSGVTQTPKHLITATGQRVTLRCSPRSGDLSVYWYQQSLDQGLQFLIQYYNGEERAKGNILERFSAQQFPDLHSELNLSSLELGDSALYFCASSRAGEVYNEQFFGPGTRLTVL.

CDR3 loop: CASSQVGLAGVEQFF. CDR3 sequence (DNA): TGCGCCAGCAGCCAAGTAGGGCTAGCGGGAGTTGAGCAGTTCTTC. The chain carries TRBV4-1 and TRBJ2-1; 10 bases align to TRBD2. V dropped 1 base and J dropped 9; count of bases not matched to a gene: 6. CDR1 MGHRA and CDR2 YSYEKL come from the germline V gene. This CDR3 has 15 amino acids.

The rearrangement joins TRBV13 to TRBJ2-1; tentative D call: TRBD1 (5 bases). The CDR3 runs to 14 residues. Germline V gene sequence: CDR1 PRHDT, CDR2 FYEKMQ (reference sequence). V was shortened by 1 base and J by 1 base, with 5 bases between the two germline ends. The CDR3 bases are TGTGCCAGCAGCTTAGAGGGGTCCTACAATGAGCAGTTCTTC. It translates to CASSLEGSYNEQFF.

The CDR3 sequence is CASSVETGFTGELFF. The CDR3 bases are TGTGCCAGCAGTGTAGAGACTGGGTTCACCGGGGAGCTGTTTTTT. This chain joins TRBV2 and TRBJ2-2; D gene ambiguous. The length of the CDR3 is 15 residues. Germline CDR1 and CDR2: SNHLY and FYNNEI. Trimming took off 4 bases at V and 4 bases at J, with 13 bases between the two ends.